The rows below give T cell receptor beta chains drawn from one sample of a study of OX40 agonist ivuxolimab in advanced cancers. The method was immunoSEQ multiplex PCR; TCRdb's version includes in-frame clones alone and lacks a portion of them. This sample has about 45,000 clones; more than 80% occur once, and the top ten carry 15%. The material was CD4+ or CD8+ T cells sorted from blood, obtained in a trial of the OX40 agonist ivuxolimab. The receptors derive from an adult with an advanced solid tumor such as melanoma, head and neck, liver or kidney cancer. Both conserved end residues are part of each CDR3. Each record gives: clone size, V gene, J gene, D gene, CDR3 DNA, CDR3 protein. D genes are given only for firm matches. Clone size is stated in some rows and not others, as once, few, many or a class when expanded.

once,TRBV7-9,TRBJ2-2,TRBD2,TGTGCCAGCAGCTTAGAAGGGGAGGGCACCGGGGAGCTGTTTTTT,CASSLEGEGTGELFF
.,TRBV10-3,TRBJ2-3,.,TGTGCCATCAGTGGGCTAGTTGAAGATACGCAGTATTTT,CAISGLVEDTQYF
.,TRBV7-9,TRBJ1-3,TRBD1,TGTGCCAGCAGCTTACTCGGACGGACAGGCCCTCTCGGAAACACCATATATTTT,CASSLLGRTGPLGNTIYF
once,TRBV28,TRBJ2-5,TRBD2,TGTGCCAGCAGTTTTCCCTCTACCGGGACTAGCACGTACCAAGAGACCCAGTACTTC,CASSFPSTGTSTYQETQYF
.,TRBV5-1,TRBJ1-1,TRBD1,TGCGCCAGCAGCTCTACAGGGGCAGGCACTGAAGCTTTCTTT,CASSSTGAGTEAFF
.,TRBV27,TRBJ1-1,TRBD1,TGTGCCAGCAGTTTATCGTCCCCTGGGACAGGGCTGAACACTGAAGCTTTCTTT,CASSLSSPGTGLNTEAFF
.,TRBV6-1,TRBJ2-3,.,TGTGCCAGCAGTGGAGCTACAGCTTACACAGATACGCAGTATTTT,CASSGATAYTDTQYF
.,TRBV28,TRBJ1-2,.,TGTGCCAGCAGTCCGTCCCGACGGAGTGGCTACACCTTC,CASSPSRRSGYTF
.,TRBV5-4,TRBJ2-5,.,TGTGCCAGCAGTACACCCGGGGGGCCGGAGACCCAGTACTTC,CASSTPGGPETQYF
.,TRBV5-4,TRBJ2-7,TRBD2,TGTGCCAGCAGCTACTCGGGAGGCTACGAGCAGTACTTC,CASSYSGGYEQYF